Below, 15 T cell receptor beta chains from the same sample are listed, as sequenced in a study of T cells in tuberculosis. Produced via immunoSEQ multiplex PCR; TCRdb's table is partial and in-frame only. Among more than 30,000 clones listed, roughly 94% were seen once. Sequenced: PBMCs. These receptors came from a donor aged 10-29 years with latent tuberculosis or without tuberculosis infection.

This sequence joins TRBV4-1 and TRBJ1-1; tentative D call: TRBD1 (5 bases). CDR3 size: 11 residues. Per germline, CDR1 MGHRA and CDR2 YSYEKL. The V end lost 6 bases, the J end lost 6 bases, and 8 bases lay between the germline ends. Here the CDR3 reads CASSWGAEAFF. The CDR3 region has the DNA TGCGCCAGCAGTTGGGGCGCTGAAGCTTTCTTT.

This chain connects TRBV27 to TRBJ1-5, with 7 bases that match TRBD1. The germline V gene encodes CDR1 MNHEY and CDR2 SMNVEV (reference sequence). The CDR3 is made up of 14 amino acids. V trimming: 5 bases; J trimming: 4 bases; junction bases outside the gene matches: 5. CDR3 nucleotides: TGTGCCAGCAGTCCCGGACAGGAGAATCAGCCCCAGCATTTT. It codes for CASSPGQENQPQHF.

J is TRBJ2-2 and V is TRBV12-2; TRBD2, the D gene given by the table, was not confirmed from the DNA. TRBV12-2 is listed as a pseudogene. The CDR3 is 18 residues long. CDR3: CASRLAFSSGRGTGELFF. The DNA for the CDR3 is TGTGCAAGTCGCTTAGCCTTTTCTAGCGGGAGGGGCACCGGGGAGCTGTTTTTT.

This clone has just one count. The chain has TRBV4-1 and TRBJ2-6, with 8 nucleotides matching TRBD1. This CDR3 has 19 residues. J was trimmed by 0 bases and V by 0 bases; bases with no gene match: 7. The V gene's germline CDR1 is MGHRA and CDR2 YSYEKL. CDR3: CASSQDRGTGVSGANVLTF. CDR3 nucleotide sequence: TGCGCCAGCAGCCAAGATCGCGGGACAGGAGTCTCTGGGGCCAACGTCCTGACTTTC.

This rearrangement joins TRBV5-1 to TRBJ1-1; D is unclear. CDR1 and CDR2 (germline): SGHRS, YFSETQ. V lost 4 bases and J 3 bases, leaving 13 bases between the germline ends. There are 14 residues in the CDR3. CDR3 coding DNA: TGCGCCAGCAGCCCTACCGGGTTATACACTGAAGCTTTCTTT. This sequence encodes CASSPTGLYTEAFF. Full variable domain (missing parts from reference TRBV5-1 and TRBJ1-1): KAGVTQTPRYLIKTRGQQVTLSCSPISGHRSVSWYQQTPGQGLQFLFEYFSETQRNKGNFPGRFSGRQFSNSRSEMNVSTLELGDSALYLCASSPTGLYTEAFFGQGTRLTVV.

The gene calls are TRBV7-9 and TRBJ2-1; the D gene is possibly TRBD2 (6 bases). Germline-derived CDR1 and CDR2 are SEHNR and FQNEAQ (reference sequence). V was clipped by 4 bases and J by 8 bases, with 18 bases between them. The CDR3 has 15 residues. Here the CDR3 DNA reads TGTGCCAGCAGCTCCGGAAAAACTAGCTCGGATGAGCAGTTCTTC. Translation gives CASSSGKTSSDEQFF.

The chain combines TRBV5-5 with TRBJ1-1; 9 bases agree with TRBD1. CDR1 is SGHKS, CDR2 YYEKEE, per germline (reference sequence). This CDR3 spans 19 amino acids. The V segment lost 0 bases and the J segment 1 base; nucleotides outside the gene matches: 13. The chain's CDR3 is CASSLVGTGSTLRNTEAFF. As DNA, the CDR3 is TGTGCCAGCAGCTTGGTCGGGACAGGGAGTACACTAAGGAACACTGAAGCTTTCTTT.

The chain uses TRBV5-1 and TRBJ1-1; weak D call: TRBD1 (5 bases). The length of the CDR3 is 16 residues. V lost 4 bases and J lost 4, with 20 bases in between. Germline CDR1 is SGHRS and CDR2 is YFSETQ. This CDR3 reads CASSPVLGRGGTEAFF. CDR3 nucleotides: TGCGCCAGCAGCCCGGTCCTGGGGAGGGGAGGCACTGAAGCTTTCTTT.

This chain links TRBV28 with TRBJ1-5, with D tentatively TRBD1 (5 bases). Germline values: CDR1 MDHEN, CDR2 SYDVKM. Deletions cut 5 bases from V and 5 bases from J, with 13 bases between. The CDR3 has 14 amino acids. The CDR3 DNA reads TGTGCCAGCAGTACCCCAGGGAAGTATCAGCCCCAGCATTTT. Its translation: CASSTPGKYQPQHF.

CDR3 loop: CASGFLTANTEAFF. CDR3 DNA: TGTGCTAGTGGTTTTTTGACAGCGAACACTGAAGCTTTCTTT. The V and J genes are TRBV12-5 and TRBJ1-1; D perhaps matches TRBD1 (5 bases). This CDR3 spans 14 amino acids. V was cut by 3 bases and J by 1 base, with 9 bases left in between. CDR1 is LGHNT and CDR2 is FRNRAP in the germline V gene.

The rearrangement joins TRBV6-1 to TRBJ1-5; 7 bases match TRBD1. Germline assignment: CDR1 MNHNS and CDR2 SASEGT. The J segment lost 5 bases and the V segment lost 1 base, leaving 14 bases of the junction unmatched. There are 18 residues in the CDR3. CDR3 residues: CASSEGHTGVYGYQPQHF. CDR3 sequence (DNA): TGTGCCAGCAGTGAAGGACATACAGGGGTATACGGTTATCAGCCCCAGCATTTT.

The rearrangement links TRBV30 to TRBJ2-7; 7 bases fit TRBD1. Per germline, CDR1 GTSNPN and CDR2 SVGIG (reference sequence). The ends lost 5 bases at V and 4 bases at J; junction bases unmatched: 2. The CDR3 consists of 11 residues. This CDR3 is CAWQGVYEQYF. The CDR3 DNA is TGTGCCTGGCAGGGGGTGTACGAGCAGTACTTC. Full variable domain (outside the CDR3, taken from reference TRBV30 and TRBJ2-7): SQTIHQWPATLVQPVGSPLSLECTVEGTSNPNLYWYRQAAGRGLQLLFYSVGIGQISSEVPQNLSASRPQDRQFILSSKKLLLSDSGFYLCAWQGVYEQYFGPGTRLTVT.

The chain couples TRBV4-2 to TRBJ1-1; 7 bases are a match to TRBD1. The CDR3 contains 17 residues. Trimming took 4 bases from V and 6 from J; bases not matched to a gene: 17. Per the germline V gene, CDR1 is LGHNA and CDR2 is YNFKEQ. The CDR3 region has the DNA TGTGCCAGCAGCCTCTTGGGTATACAGGGGCCCCGGCCTGAAGCTTTCTTT. It is translated as CASSLLGIQGPRPEAFF.

The chain joins TRBV5-6 to TRBJ2-3, with unresolved D. V was trimmed by 1 base and J by 10 bases, leaving 10 bases between them. The germline CDR1 and CDR2 sequences are SGHDT and YYEEEE. The CDR3 has 12 amino acids. The CDR3 bases are TGTGCCAGCAGCTTGAATTTAGAGCCGCAGTATTTT. Its translation: CASSLNLEPQYF.

The chain is built from TRBV16 and TRBJ2-7; D gene ambiguous. The CDR3 loop spans 16 amino acids. The V gene's germline CDR1 is KGHSY and CDR2 FQNENV. The V and J ends lost 4 bases and 4 bases respectively, with 20 bases between them. Written as DNA, the CDR3 is TGTGCCAGCAGCCCCCAGGCAGGTTCTAAGACGTACGAGCAGTACTTC. As protein: CASSPQAGSKTYEQYF.